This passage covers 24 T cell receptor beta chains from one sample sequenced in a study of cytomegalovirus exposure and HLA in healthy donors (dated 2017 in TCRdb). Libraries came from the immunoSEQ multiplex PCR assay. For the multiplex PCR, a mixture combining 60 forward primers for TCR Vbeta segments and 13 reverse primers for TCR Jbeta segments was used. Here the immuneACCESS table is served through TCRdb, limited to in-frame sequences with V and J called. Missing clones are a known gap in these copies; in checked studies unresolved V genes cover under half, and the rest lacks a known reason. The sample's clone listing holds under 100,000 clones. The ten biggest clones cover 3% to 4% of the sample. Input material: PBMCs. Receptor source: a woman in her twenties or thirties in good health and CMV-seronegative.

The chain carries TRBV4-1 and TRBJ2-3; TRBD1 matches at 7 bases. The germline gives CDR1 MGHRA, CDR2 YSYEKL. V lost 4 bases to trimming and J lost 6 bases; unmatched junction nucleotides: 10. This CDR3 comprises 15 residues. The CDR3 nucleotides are TGCGCCAGCAGCCCATCGGACAGGTCAGGGGATACGCAGTATTTT. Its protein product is CASSPSDRSGDTQYF.

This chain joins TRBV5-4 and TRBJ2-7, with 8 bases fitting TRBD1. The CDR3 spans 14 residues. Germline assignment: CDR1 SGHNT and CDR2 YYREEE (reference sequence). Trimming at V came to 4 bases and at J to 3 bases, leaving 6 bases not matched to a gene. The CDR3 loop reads CASSPDRGLYEQYF. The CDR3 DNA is TGTGCCAGCAGCCCCGACAGGGGCCTCTACGAGCAGTACTTC.

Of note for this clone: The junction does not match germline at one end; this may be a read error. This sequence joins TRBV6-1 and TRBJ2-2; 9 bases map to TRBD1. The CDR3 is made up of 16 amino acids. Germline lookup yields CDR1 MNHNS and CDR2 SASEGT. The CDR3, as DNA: TGTGCCAGCAGGGAAGACAGGGGGTACAACACCGGGGAGCTGTTTTTT. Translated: CASREDRGYNTGELFF.

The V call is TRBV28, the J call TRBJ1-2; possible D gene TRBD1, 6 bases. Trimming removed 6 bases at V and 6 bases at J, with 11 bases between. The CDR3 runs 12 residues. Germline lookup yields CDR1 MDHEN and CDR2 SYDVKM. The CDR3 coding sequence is TGTGCCAGCAGACTACAGGGTCATGGCTACACCTTC. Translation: CASRLQGHGYTF.

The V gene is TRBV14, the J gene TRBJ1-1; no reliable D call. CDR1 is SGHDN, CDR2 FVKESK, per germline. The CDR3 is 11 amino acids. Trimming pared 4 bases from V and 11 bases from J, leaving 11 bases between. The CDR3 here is CASSRGTRAFF. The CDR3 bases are TGTGCCAGCAGCCGAGGAACACGGGCTTTCTTT.

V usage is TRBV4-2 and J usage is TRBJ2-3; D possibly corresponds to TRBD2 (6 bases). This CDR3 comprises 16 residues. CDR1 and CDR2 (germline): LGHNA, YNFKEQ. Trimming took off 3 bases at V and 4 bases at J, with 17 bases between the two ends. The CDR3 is CASSHPAGRGPDTQYF. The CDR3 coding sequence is TGTGCCAGCAGCCACCCGGCGGGGCGTGGACCAGATACGCAGTATTTT.

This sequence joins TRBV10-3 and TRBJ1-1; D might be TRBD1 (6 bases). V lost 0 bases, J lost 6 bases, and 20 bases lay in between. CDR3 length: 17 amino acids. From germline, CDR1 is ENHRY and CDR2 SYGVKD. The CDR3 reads CAISESNVGQPTAEAFF. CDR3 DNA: TGTGCCATCAGTGAGTCGAACGTCGGACAGCCGACCGCTGAAGCTTTCTTT.

CDR3 coding DNA: TGTGCCAGCAGTCTGGGGACAGGGGGTGCCTACGAGCAGTACTTC. It is translated as CASSLGTGGAYEQYF. The V call is TRBV28, the J call TRBJ2-7; TRBD1 agrees at 11 bases. This CDR3 spans 15 amino acids. CDR1 MDHEN and CDR2 SYDVKM come from the germline V gene. Trimming at V came to 5 bases and at J to 2 bases, leaving 5 bases not matched to a gene.

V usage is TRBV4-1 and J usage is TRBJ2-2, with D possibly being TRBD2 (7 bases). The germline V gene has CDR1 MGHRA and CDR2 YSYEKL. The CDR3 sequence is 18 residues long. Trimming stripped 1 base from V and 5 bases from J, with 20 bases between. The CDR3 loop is CASSQVGGQGTRTGELFF. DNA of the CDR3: TGCGCCAGCAGCCAAGTCGGGGGGCAAGGGACGAGGACCGGGGAGCTGTTTTTT.

The CDR3 DNA reads TGTGCCAGCAGTGAAATGCCATTGGCAGGGGACGGCTACACCTTC. Its protein is CASSEMPLAGDGYTF. The chain couples TRBV6-1 to TRBJ1-2; D perhaps matches TRBD1 (6 bases). Per germline, CDR1 MNHNS and CDR2 SASEGT. Trimming cost V 2 bases and J 8 bases, with 18 bases left between them. CDR3 length equals 15 residues.

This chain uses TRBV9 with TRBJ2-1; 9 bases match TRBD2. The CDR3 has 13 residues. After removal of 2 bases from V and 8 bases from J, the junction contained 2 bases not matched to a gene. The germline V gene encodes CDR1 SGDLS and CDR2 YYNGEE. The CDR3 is CASSVGTSYEQFF. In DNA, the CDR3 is TGTGCCAGCAGCGTGGGGACTAGCTATGAGCAGTTCTTC.

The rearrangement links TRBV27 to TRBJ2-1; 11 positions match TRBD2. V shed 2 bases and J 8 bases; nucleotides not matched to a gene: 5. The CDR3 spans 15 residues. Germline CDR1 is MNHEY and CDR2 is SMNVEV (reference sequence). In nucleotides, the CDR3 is TGTGCCAGCAGTTTACCTAGCGGGAGGACCCATGAGCAGTTCTTC. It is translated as CASSLPSGRTHEQFF.

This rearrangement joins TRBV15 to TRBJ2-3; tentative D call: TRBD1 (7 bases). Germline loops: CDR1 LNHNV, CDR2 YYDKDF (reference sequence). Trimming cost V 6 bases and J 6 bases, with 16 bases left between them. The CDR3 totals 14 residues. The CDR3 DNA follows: TGTGCCACCAGTCCCAGGGGGGACGCCGATACGCAGTATTTT. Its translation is CATSPRGDADTQYF.

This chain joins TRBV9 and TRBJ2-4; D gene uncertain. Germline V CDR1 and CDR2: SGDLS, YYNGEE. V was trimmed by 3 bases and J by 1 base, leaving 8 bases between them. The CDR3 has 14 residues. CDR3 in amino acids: CASSASLAKNIQYF. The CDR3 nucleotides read TGTGCCAGCAGCGCGAGCCTTGCCAAAAACATTCAGTACTTC.

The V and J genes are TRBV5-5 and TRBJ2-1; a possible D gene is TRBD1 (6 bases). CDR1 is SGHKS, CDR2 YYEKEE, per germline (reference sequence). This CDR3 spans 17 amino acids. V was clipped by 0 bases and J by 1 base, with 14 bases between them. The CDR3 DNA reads TGTGCCAGCAGCTTGGCCCCAGGGGCCCAATCCTACAATGAGCAGTTCTTC. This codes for CASSLAPGAQSYNEQFF.

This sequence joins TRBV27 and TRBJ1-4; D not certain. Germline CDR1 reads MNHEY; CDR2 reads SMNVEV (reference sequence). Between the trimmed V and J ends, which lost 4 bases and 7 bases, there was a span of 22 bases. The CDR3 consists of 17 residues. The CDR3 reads CASSSAHPGYPGEKLFF. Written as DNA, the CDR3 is TGTGCCAGCAGTTCGGCTCACCCGGGATACCCGGGTGAAAAACTGTTTTTT.

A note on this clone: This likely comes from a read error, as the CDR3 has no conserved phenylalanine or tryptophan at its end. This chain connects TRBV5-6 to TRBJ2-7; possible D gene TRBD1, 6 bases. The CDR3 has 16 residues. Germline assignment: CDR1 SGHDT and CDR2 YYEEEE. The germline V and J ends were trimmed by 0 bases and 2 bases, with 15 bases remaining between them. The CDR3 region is CASSLVSGTKTYEQYL. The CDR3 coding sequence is TGTGCCAGCAGCTTGGTATCCGGGACAAAGACCTACGAGCAGTACCTC.

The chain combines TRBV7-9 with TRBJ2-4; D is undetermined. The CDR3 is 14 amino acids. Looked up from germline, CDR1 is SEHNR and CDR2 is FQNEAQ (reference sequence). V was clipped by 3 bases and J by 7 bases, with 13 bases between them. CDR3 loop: CASSFPETRNIQYF. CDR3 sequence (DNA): TGTGCCAGCAGCTTTCCCGAGACGAGGAACATTCAGTACTTC.

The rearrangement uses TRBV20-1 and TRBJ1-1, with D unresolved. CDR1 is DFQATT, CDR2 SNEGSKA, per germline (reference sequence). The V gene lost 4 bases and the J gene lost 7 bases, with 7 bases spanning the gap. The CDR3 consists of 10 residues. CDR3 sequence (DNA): TGCAGTGCTAATGCTATTGAAGCTTTCTTT. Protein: CSANAIEAFF.

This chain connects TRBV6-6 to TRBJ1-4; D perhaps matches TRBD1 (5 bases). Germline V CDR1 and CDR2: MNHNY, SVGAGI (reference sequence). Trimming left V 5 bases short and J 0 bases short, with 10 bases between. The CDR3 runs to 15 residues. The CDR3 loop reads CASSKPGPTNEKLFF. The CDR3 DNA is TGTGCCAGCAGTAAACCAGGGCCAACTAATGAAAAACTGTTTTTT.

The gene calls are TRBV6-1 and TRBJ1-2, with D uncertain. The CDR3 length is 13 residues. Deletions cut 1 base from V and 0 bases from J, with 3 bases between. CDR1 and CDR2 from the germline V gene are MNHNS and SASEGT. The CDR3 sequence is CASSEDSNYGYTF. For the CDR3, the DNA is TGTGCCAGCAGTGAAGACTCTAACTATGGCTACACCTTC.

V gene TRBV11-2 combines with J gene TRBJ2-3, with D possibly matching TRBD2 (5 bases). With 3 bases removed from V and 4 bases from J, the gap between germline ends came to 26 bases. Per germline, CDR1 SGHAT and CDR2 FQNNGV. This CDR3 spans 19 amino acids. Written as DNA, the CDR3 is TGTGCCAGCAGCTTCGGATACGGGCCAGCGGTAGCGATCCCAGATACGCAGTATTTT. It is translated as CASSFGYGPAVAIPDTQYF.

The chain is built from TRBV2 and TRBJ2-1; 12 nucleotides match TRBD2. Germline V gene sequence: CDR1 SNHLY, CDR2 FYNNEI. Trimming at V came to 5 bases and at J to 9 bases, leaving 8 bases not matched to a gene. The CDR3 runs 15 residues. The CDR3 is CASSTGLAGIREQFF. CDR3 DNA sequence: TGTGCCAGCAGTACTGGACTAGCGGGGATCCGTGAGCAGTTCTTC.

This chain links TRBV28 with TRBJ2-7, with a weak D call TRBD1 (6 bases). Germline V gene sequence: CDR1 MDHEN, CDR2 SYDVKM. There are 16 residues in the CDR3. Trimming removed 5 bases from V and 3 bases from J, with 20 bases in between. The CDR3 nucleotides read TGTGCCAGCAGTCCAGGGGACGGGGTAAGGGGCTACGAGCAGTACTTC. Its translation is CASSPGDGVRGYEQYF.